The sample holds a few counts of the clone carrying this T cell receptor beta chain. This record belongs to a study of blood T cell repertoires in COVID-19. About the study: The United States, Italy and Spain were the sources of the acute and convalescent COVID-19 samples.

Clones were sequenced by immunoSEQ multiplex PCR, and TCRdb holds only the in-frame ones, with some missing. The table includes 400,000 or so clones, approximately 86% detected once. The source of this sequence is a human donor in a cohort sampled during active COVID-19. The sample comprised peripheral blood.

CDR3 loop: CASSIIRADQPQHF. The CDR3 DNA reads TGTGCCAGTAGTATTATACGAGCGGATCAGCCCCAGCATTTT. This chain links TRBV19 with TRBJ1-5; D gene uncertain. V shed 3 bases and J shed 5 bases, with 11 bases lying between them. The CDR3 contains 14 residues. Germline loops: CDR1 LNHDA, CDR2 SQIVND (reference sequence).